The subject of this entry is one T cell receptor beta chain. Its antigen remains unidentified. Clones were sequenced by immunoSEQ multiplex PCR, and TCRdb holds only the in-frame ones, with some missing. The sample lists a few million clones, approximately 94% seen once, with 0.1% to 0.15% in the top ten. This specimen belongs to a study of shared clonotypes between healthy human individuals. Study details: A donor's plate count was three for CD4 naive and three for CD4 memory; CD8 naive had two and CD8 memory one.

The study, taken as a whole, reports: Sequencing depth was expected to influence donor clonotype sharing. Shared across four donors were approximately 5% of the naive CD4 clonotypes. Specimens sampled were limited to blood, with tissue repertoires likely differing.

This CDR3 is built from 18 residues. Input material: naive CD4+ T cells sorted from blood. Indicated subset: CD45RA+ positively selected. The sequence came from a man aged 18 to 30 in good health. This chain connects TRBV21-1 to TRBJ1-1. TRBV21-1 is a documented pseudogene. CDR3 sequence reads: CASSQTPAESRTNTEAFF. In nucleotides, the CDR3 is TGTGCCAGCAGTCAAACCCCGGCAGAGTCACGGACGAACACTGAAGCTTTCTTT.